This TCR beta chain was recorded in a study of T-cell reconstitution after alpha-beta-depleted transplantation in children. Study-level results: Diversity and T-cell counts at one year after transplant derived mostly from new T cells.

Preparation of the TCRbeta library used unique molecular identifiers. TCRdb passed the PCR reads through MiXCR, listing each CDR3 protein once. The repertoire consists of some 600,000 distinct CDR3 sequences, with 13% occurring once and the leading ten covering about 2.2%. CDR3 length: 15 residues. Deletions cut 0 bases from V and 7 bases from J, with 15 bases between. From germline, CDR1 is SQVTM and CDR2 ANQGSEA. Regarding this clonotype: What it binds is unknown.

The sequence was obtained from a male patient younger than 18 who had a stem cell transplant for acute myeloid leukemia, so the T cells may come from the graft donor. The input for sequencing was PBMCs, mostly from graft donor cells, taken 360 days after TCRalphabeta/CD19-depleted stem cell transplant. The rearrangement joins TRBV29-1 to TRBJ1-4; a possible D gene is TRBD1 (6 bases). The CDR3 coding sequence is TGCAGCGTTGAAGATACGAGGGGGGTCCGTGAAAAACTGTTTTTT. Residues: CSVEDTRGVREKLFF. Together with reference TRBV29-1 and TRBJ1-4, the CDR3 gives the full variable domain: SAVISQKPSRDICQRGTSLTIQCQVDSQVTMMFWYRQQPGQSLTLIATANQGSEATYESGFVIDKFPISRPNLTFSTLTVSNMSPEDSSIYLCSVEDTRGVREKLFFGSGTQLSVL.